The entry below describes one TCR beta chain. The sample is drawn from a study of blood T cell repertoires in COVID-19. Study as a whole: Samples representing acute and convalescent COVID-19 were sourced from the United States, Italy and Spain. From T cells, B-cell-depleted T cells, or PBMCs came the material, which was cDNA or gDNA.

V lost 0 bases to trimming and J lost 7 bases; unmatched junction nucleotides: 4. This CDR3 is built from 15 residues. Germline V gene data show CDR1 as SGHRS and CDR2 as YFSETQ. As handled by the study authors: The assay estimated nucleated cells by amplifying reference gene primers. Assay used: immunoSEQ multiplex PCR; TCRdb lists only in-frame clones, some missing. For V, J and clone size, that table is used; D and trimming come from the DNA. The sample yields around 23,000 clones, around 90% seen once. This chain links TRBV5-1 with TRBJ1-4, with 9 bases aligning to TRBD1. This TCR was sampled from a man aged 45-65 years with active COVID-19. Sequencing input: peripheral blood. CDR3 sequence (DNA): TGCGCCAGCAGCTTGGAGGGACAGGGTGGTGAAAAACTGTTTTTT. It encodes CASSLEGQGGEKLFF. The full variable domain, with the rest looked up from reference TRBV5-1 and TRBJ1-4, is KAGVTQTPRYLIKTRGQQVTLSCSPISGHRSVSWYQQTPGQGLQFLFEYFSETQRNKGNFPGRFSGRQFSNSRSEMNVSTLELGDSALYLCASSLEGQGGEKLFFGSGTQLSVL.